One and the same sample provided the 30 T cell receptor beta chains below, sequenced in a study of T cell changes during pregnancy in multiple sclerosis. Method: immunoSEQ multiplex PCR; TCRdb's copy keeps in-frame clones and lacks some. This sample carries approximately 70,000 clones, 94% of them seen once, and the ten largest clones take roughly 0.13%. Source: CD4+ T cells from peripheral blood mononuclear cells, taken after pregnancy. These receptors all come from a female donor with multiple sclerosis, enrolled in a pregnancy study.

The CDR3 DNA reads as TGCAGCGTGCCGGGACTAGCGTTCAATGAGCAGTTCTTC. Amino acids: CSVPGLAFNEQFF. This sequence joins TRBV29-1 and TRBJ2-1, with 10 nucleotides matching TRBD2. Germline V gives CDR1 SQVTM, CDR2 ANQGSEA. V lost 6 bases, J lost 6 bases, and 5 bases stayed unmatched. CDR3 size: 13 residues.

V gene TRBV21-1 combines with J gene TRBJ2-7; TRBD2 is the table's D call, not checked against the DNA. TRBV21-1 is classified as a pseudogene. CDR3 length equals 15 residues. The CDR3, as DNA: TGTGCCAGCAGCAGCCCCGGGGGAACATGGAACGAGCAGTACTTC. This gives the protein CASSSPGGTWNEQYF.

This sequence joins TRBV29-1 and TRBJ1-1; D gene unclear. Germline values: CDR1 SQVTM, CDR2 ANQGSEA. CDR3 length: 13 amino acids. V was trimmed by 6 bases and J by 0 bases, leaving 11 bases between them. The CDR3: CSVAGNMNTEAFF. CDR3 DNA: TGCAGCGTCGCGGGGAACATGAACACTGAAGCTTTCTTT.

Here the CDR3 reads CSVGQLETQYF. The CDR3 coding sequence is TGCAGCGTCGGACAGCTAGAGACCCAGTACTTC. The chain uses TRBV29-1 and TRBJ2-5; tentatively, D is TRBD1 (6 bases). With 6 bases removed from V and 4 bases from J, the gap between germline ends came to 9 bases. CDR3 length: 11 amino acids. CDR1 is SQVTM and CDR2 is ANQGSEA in the germline V gene.

J is TRBJ1-5 and V is TRBV7-9; tentatively, D is TRBD1 (5 bases). The germline V and J ends were trimmed by 5 bases and 1 base, with 12 bases remaining between them. CDR1 is SEHNR, CDR2 FQNEAQ, per germline (reference sequence). The CDR3 is 15 residues long. The CDR3 here is CASSPLTGSNQPQHF. CDR3 DNA sequence: TGTGCCAGCAGCCCCCTTACAGGAAGCAATCAGCCCCAGCATTTT. The variable domain in full, with the rest retrieved from reference TRBV7-9 and TRBJ1-5, is DTGVSQNPRHKITKRGQNVTFRCDPISEHNRLYWYRQTLGQGPEFLTYFQNEAQLEKSRLLSDRFSAERPKGSFSTLEIQRTEQGDSAMYLCASSPLTGSNQPQHFGDGTRLSIL.

V usage is TRBV10-3 and J usage is TRBJ2-2; 12 bases fit TRBD2. V gave up 11 bases and J gave up 0 bases; unmatched junction bases: 13. CDR3 length: 18 residues. Germline loops: CDR1 ENHRY, CDR2 SYGVKD. This CDR3 is CAARGGLAGSANTGELFF. DNA of the CDR3: TGTGCCGCCAGAGGAGGACTAGCGGGATCCGCGAACACCGGGGAGCTGTTTTTT.

The chain joins TRBV23-1 to TRBJ1-5, with TRBD1 matching over 9 bases. TRBV23-1 is marked as an open reading frame, function uncertain. V lost 4 bases, J lost 5 bases, and 6 bases stayed unmatched. The length of the CDR3 is 15 residues. CDR3: CASSPGTGYHQPQHF. The CDR3 region has the DNA TGCGCCAGCAGTCCCGGGACAGGGTACCATCAGCCCCAGCATTTT.

The chain uses TRBV29-1 and TRBJ2-7, with D maybe TRBD2 (5 bases). The V gene lost 5 bases and the J gene lost 0 bases, with 11 bases spanning the gap. Germline V gene lookup returns CDR1 SQVTM and CDR2 ANQGSEA. There are 13 residues in the CDR3. The CDR3 region is CSVFGSLSYEQYF. CDR3 nucleotide sequence: TGCAGCGTTTTTGGGAGTCTCTCCTACGAGCAGTACTTC.

The chain recombines TRBV29-1 with TRBJ2-7, with 13 bases lining up with TRBD2. Per germline, CDR1 SQVTM and CDR2 ANQGSEA. There are 18 residues in the CDR3. Trimming removed 0 bases from V and 7 bases from J; junction bases left unmatched: 15. CDR3 protein: CSVEDPTPRLAGGKEQYF. Here the CDR3 DNA reads TGCAGCGTTGAAGATCCGACCCCCCGACTAGCGGGAGGTAAAGAGCAGTACTTC.

The chain carries TRBV6-1 and TRBJ2-7, with 8 bases that match TRBD1. The V gene's germline CDR1 is MNHNS and CDR2 SASEGT. The CDR3 length is 13 residues. The V segment lost 5 bases and the J segment 5 bases; nucleotides outside the gene matches: 5. In DNA, the CDR3 is TGTGCCAGCAGTTTGACAGGGGAGAACGAGCAGTACTTC. Translation gives CASSLTGENEQYF.

V is TRBV19 and J is TRBJ1-2; tentative D call: TRBD1 (5 bases). The CDR3 runs 11 residues. The V end lost 5 bases, the J end lost 4 bases, and 5 bases lay between the germline ends. CDR1 is LNHDA and CDR2 is SQIVND in the germline V gene (reference sequence). The CDR3 loop is CASSDSYGYTF. CDR3 in DNA: TGTGCCAGTAGTGACAGCTATGGCTACACCTTC.

J is TRBJ1-4 and V is TRBV7-9, with D tentatively TRBD1 (5 bases). The length of the CDR3 is 13 residues. V lost 8 bases and J 3 bases, leaving 10 bases between the germline ends. The germline V gene has CDR1 SEHNR and CDR2 FQNEAQ (reference sequence). The CDR3 loop reads CASAGFANEKLFF. The DNA of the CDR3 is TGTGCCAGCGCAGGGTTTGCTAATGAAAAACTGTTTTTT.

The gene calls are TRBV29-1 and TRBJ2-7; 9 bases are shared with TRBD1. The CDR3 consists of 12 residues. Trimming removed 7 bases from V and 2 bases from J; junction bases left unmatched: 3. CDR1 is SQVTM and CDR2 is ANQGSEA in the germline V gene. CDR3 protein: CSAGQGTYEQYF. The CDR3 nucleotides read TGCAGCGCTGGACAGGGGACCTACGAGCAGTACTTC.

The chain joins TRBV6-9 to TRBJ2-1, with TRBD2 identical over 8 bases. The V segment lost 10 bases and the J segment 2 bases; nucleotides outside the gene matches: 19. The germline gives CDR1 MNHGY, CDR2 SVAAGI. CDR3 size: 18 residues. The CDR3 DNA follows: TGTGCCACCCGTAAAGAGGGGAAACTAGCGGAGGCCTACAATGAGCAGTTCTTC. Translating gives CATRKEGKLAEAYNEQFF.

This clone came up once. The chain recombines TRBV27 with TRBJ1-5; 7 bases fit TRBD1. J gave up 2 bases and V 2 bases, and 15 bases lay outside the gene matches. Germline V gives CDR1 MNHEY, CDR2 SMNVEV (reference sequence). This CDR3 is 19 amino acids long. In DNA form, the CDR3 reads TGTGCCAGCAGTTTAATCCCCGGTGGCAGGGGGTCTGGCAATCAGCCCCAGCATTTT. Amino acids: CASSLIPGGRGSGNQPQHF.

This sequence joins TRBV6-1 and TRBJ1-1; no clear D gene. Per germline, CDR1 MNHNS and CDR2 SASEGT. V dropped 8 bases and J dropped 2 bases, with 12 bases sitting between them. CDR3 size: 13 residues. Here the CDR3 reads CASGGTPNTEAFF. The DNA of the CDR3 is TGTGCCAGCGGAGGCACACCCAACACTGAAGCTTTCTTT.

The rearrangement joins TRBV7-2 to TRBJ1-1, with TRBD1 matching over 8 bases. Germline V lookup: CDR1 SGHTA, CDR2 FQGNSA. Losses at the gene ends were 4 bases for V and 3 bases for J; bases not matched to a gene: 7. This CDR3 contains 15 residues. The CDR3 region is CASSYRGWSDTEAFF. In DNA, the CDR3 is TGTGCCAGCAGCTACAGGGGGTGGTCTGACACTGAAGCTTTCTTT.

This clone was seen a single time. The chain combines TRBV4-1 with TRBJ2-1, with D unclear. CDR3 size: 16 residues. Between the trimmed V and J ends, which lost 3 bases and 5 bases, there was a span of 17 bases. CDR1 is MGHRA, CDR2 YSYEKL, per germline. As DNA, the CDR3 is TGCGCCAGCAGCCATCTATACACCCGGGTAGACAATGAGCAGTTCTTC. Its translation is CASSHLYTRVDNEQFF.

The chain couples TRBV29-1 to TRBJ1-3, with TRBD1 matching 7 bases. The CDR3 is 13 residues long. Germline CDR1 reads SQVTM; CDR2 reads ANQGSEA. V gave up 6 bases and J gave up 6 bases; unmatched junction bases: 8. CDR3 amino acids: CSVVMGQTNTIYF. The CDR3 DNA reads as TGCAGCGTGGTAATGGGACAGACAAACACCATATATTTT.

The gene calls are TRBV28 and TRBJ2-5; TRBD1 matches at 7 bases. CDR1 and CDR2 from the germline V gene are MDHEN and SYDVKM. J was trimmed by 7 bases and V by 5 bases; bases with no gene match: 7. This CDR3 has 13 residues. CDR3 sequence (DNA): TGTGCCAGCAGTATAGGGACAGAGGTGACCCAGTACTTC. Protein: CASSIGTEVTQYF.

The chain recombines TRBV5-4 with TRBJ2-3; tentatively, D is TRBD2 (6 bases). CDR1 and CDR2 from the germline V gene are SGHNT and YYREEE (reference sequence). V lost 5 bases and J lost 5, with 12 bases in between. The CDR3 is made up of 13 amino acids. CDR3 sequence reads: CASRPSVKDTQYF. Here the CDR3 DNA reads TGTGCCAGCAGGCCTAGCGTCAAAGATACGCAGTATTTT.

This clone was found once. The V and J genes are TRBV19 and TRBJ2-7; a possible D gene is TRBD1 (6 bases). Germline V CDR1 and CDR2: LNHDA, SQIVND (reference sequence). The CDR3 has 14 residues. V was shortened by 4 bases and J by 6 bases, with 16 bases between the two germline ends. Here the CDR3 DNA reads TGTGCCAGTAGTAGGACAGATGTGGGGATCGAGCAGTACTTC. Its translation is CASSRTDVGIEQYF.

The chain employs TRBV5-4 and TRBJ2-7; TRBD2 agrees at 11 bases. This CDR3 has 15 amino acids. The germline V gene encodes CDR1 SGHNT and CDR2 YYREEE (reference sequence). V dropped 4 bases and J dropped 2; count of bases not matched to a gene: 5. CDR3 bases: TGTGCCAGCAGCACTAGCGGGAGAGCGCCCTACGAGCAGTACTTC. It translates to CASSTSGRAPYEQYF.

The chain recombines TRBV20-1 with TRBJ2-5; D is unresolved. Germline CDR1 is DFQATT and CDR2 is SNEGSKA (reference sequence). With 0 bases removed from V and 5 bases from J, the gap between germline ends came to 4 bases. The CDR3 extends over 11 amino acids. The CDR3 DNA is TGCAGTGCTAGAGATCAGGAGACCCAGTACTTC. Translated, it gives CSARDQETQYF.

The chain has TRBV5-1 and TRBJ2-7, with 13 bases that match TRBD2. V gave up 2 bases and J gave up 0 bases; unmatched junction bases: 5. The length of the CDR3 is 17 residues. The germline gives CDR1 SGHRS, CDR2 YFSETQ. The CDR3 coding sequence is TGCGCCAGCAGCTTCGGGACTAGCGGGAAAAGCTCCTACGAGCAGTACTTC. Protein: CASSFGTSGKSSYEQYF.

The CDR3: CASSERIAGVLALSADTQYF. DNA of the CDR3: TGTGCCAGCAGTGAACGGATAGCGGGAGTCTTAGCACTTAGCGCAGATACGCAGTATTTT. The gene calls are TRBV6-1 and TRBJ2-3; 9 bases are a match to TRBD2. From germline, CDR1 is MNHNS and CDR2 SASEGT. The CDR3 has 20 residues. The V and J ends lost 2 bases and 4 bases, in that order; junction bases with no gene match: 19.

The rearrangement joins TRBV28 to TRBJ2-3; 9 bases match TRBD1. The CDR3 has 14 residues. Looked up from germline, CDR1 is MDHEN and CDR2 is SYDVKM. V lost 2 bases to trimming and J lost 3 bases; unmatched junction nucleotides: 0. The DNA of the CDR3 is TGTGCCAGCAGTTTAGACAGGGGGACAGATACGCAGTATTTT. It codes for CASSLDRGTDTQYF.

CDR3 sequence: CASSRQVYEQYF. The CDR3, as DNA: TGTGCCAGCAGCCGACAGGTCTACGAGCAGTACTTC. The chain joins TRBV7-9 to TRBJ2-7, with a tentative D call TRBD1 (6 bases). Deletions cut 5 bases from V and 3 bases from J, with 8 bases between. The CDR3 covers 12 residues. Germline-derived CDR1 and CDR2 are SEHNR and FQNEAQ (reference sequence).

This chain links TRBV7-8 with TRBJ1-1; TRBD1 matches at 7 bases. The germline V gene encodes CDR1 SGHVS and CDR2 FQNEAQ. CDR3 length: 14 amino acids. Losses at the gene ends were 4 bases for V and 3 bases for J; bases not matched to a gene: 5. The CDR3 is CASSYRGVDTEAFF. The CDR3 coding sequence is TGTGCCAGCAGCTACAGGGGTGTGGACACTGAAGCTTTCTTT.

The chain employs TRBV6-5 and TRBJ1-2; 7 bases align to TRBD1. From germline, CDR1 is MNHEY and CDR2 SVGAGI. The CDR3 runs to 13 residues. The ends lost 5 bases at V and 3 bases at J; junction bases unmatched: 3. The CDR3 spells CASSPTGDYGYTF. The CDR3 DNA sequence: TGTGCCAGCAGTCCAACAGGGGACTATGGCTACACCTTC.